This entry lists 13 T cell receptor beta chains sequenced from one sample in a study of blood T cells in healthy people across ages (dated by TCRdb to 2013 to 2016). The library was generated by 5' RACE. Reads for this sample came from an Illumina HiSeq 2500. A second 7 to 11 cycle PCR used a sample-barcoded 5' primer and a J-beta primer mix. The raw public data were reprocessed by TCRdb itself: fastp quality trimming at Q25, MiXCR clonotype calling, in-frame beta chains only. Each CDR3 protein appears once, grouped with its most common genes and DNA. This sample has about a million distinct CDR3 sequences in its table, and approximately 38% of those were observed once. Around 12% of the sample comes from the top ten. Sequenced: blood. The receptor source for this set is a man between 18 and 35 years old in good health.

V is TRBV4-1 and J is TRBJ2-7; TRBD2 might be the D (5 bases). The CDR3 sequence is 16 residues long. Germline V lookup: CDR1 MGHRA, CDR2 YSYEKL. V gave up 1 base and J gave up 2 bases, with 15 bases separating them. CDR3 in DNA: TGCGCCAGCAGCCAAGTGGGAGCCTCTGGCCCCTACGAGCAGTACTTC. Translation gives CASSQVGASGPYEQYF.

The gene calls are TRBV6-6 and TRBJ2-3; 15 bases are a match to TRBD2. Per germline, CDR1 MNHNY and CDR2 SVGAGI (reference sequence). CDR3 length: 16 amino acids. Germline trimming cut 6 bases from V and 6 bases from J; bases unmatched to any gene: 7. CDR3: CASRPGLAGGQDTQYF. Here the CDR3 DNA reads TGTGCCAGCAGACCCGGACTAGCGGGGGGGCAGGATACGCAGTATTTT.

This clonotype showed up just a few times. The rearrangement links TRBV11-1 to TRBJ2-1, with 14 bases that match TRBD2. The CDR3 totals 16 residues. The J segment lost 9 bases and the V segment lost 4 bases, leaving 8 bases of the junction unmatched. The germline V gene encodes CDR1 SGHAT and CDR2 FQDESV (reference sequence). The CDR3 loop is CASSSSTSGGAREQFF. The CDR3 DNA reads as TGTGCCAGCAGCTCGTCGACTAGCGGGGGGGCGCGTGAGCAGTTCTTC.

The chain couples TRBV10-3 to TRBJ1-2, with D possibly matching TRBD1 (5 bases). From germline, CDR1 is ENHRY and CDR2 SYGVKD. The ends were cut back, 7 bases at V and 8 bases at J, with 17 bases in the middle. The CDR3 sequence is 13 residues long. CDR3 nucleotides: TGTGCCATCACGGGGGAGAGGTCTTTGGGCTACACCTTC. It codes for CAITGERSLGYTF.

This clonotype was detected ten times or more. V gene TRBV7-2 combines with J gene TRBJ2-3; D is uncertain. This CDR3 contains 14 residues. In germline, CDR1 is SGHTA, CDR2 FQGNSA. Between the trimmed V and J ends, which lost 1 base and 0 bases, there was a span of 5 bases. The CDR3 DNA sequence: TGTGCCAGCAGCTTAGTTAGCAGCACAGATACGCAGTATTTT. Its protein product is CASSLVSSTDTQYF. The full variable domain, rest sourced from reference TRBV7-2 and TRBJ2-3, is GAGVSQSPSNKVTEKGKDVELRCDPISGHTALYWYRQSLGQGLEFLIYFQGNSAPDKSGLPSDRFSAERTGGSVSTLTIQRTQQEDSAVYLCASSLVSSTDTQYFGPGTRLTVL.

The rearrangement uses TRBV7-2 and TRBJ1-6; 8 bases are shared with TRBD1. The CDR3 extends over 16 amino acids. Germline V CDR1 and CDR2: SGHTA, FQGNSA. J lost 4 bases, V lost 9 bases, and 11 bases had no gene match. This chain's CDR3 is CASKPGQELYNSPLHF. CDR3 nucleotides: TGTGCCAGTAAGCCGGGACAGGAACTGTATAATTCACCCCTCCACTTT.

The chain carries TRBV12-3 or TRBV12-4 and TRBJ1-5; D not certain. The V and J ends lost 6 bases and 6 bases respectively, with 15 bases between them. This CDR3 spans 14 amino acids. In DNA form, the CDR3 reads TGTGCCAGCAGCTCCGGCTTACGAGGTCAGCCCCAGCATTTT. Translation gives CASSSGLRGQPQHF.

For this clonotype: A much larger clonotype is one base distant, so this may be a read error. The chain uses TRBV27 and TRBJ1-6; D not resolved. The V gene lost 2 bases and the J gene lost 14 bases, with 16 bases spanning the gap. The CDR3 runs to 14 residues. Germline V gene data show CDR1 as MNHEY and CDR2 as SMNVEV (reference sequence). CDR3 region: CASSLSPDPRSLHF. The CDR3 DNA reads as TGTGCCAGCAGTTTAAGTCCGGACCCCAGATCCCTCCACTTT.

The chain uses TRBV20-1 and TRBJ1-5; TRBD1 matches 7 bases. CDR1 is DFQATT and CDR2 is SNEGSKA in the germline V gene (reference sequence). The trim removed 2 bases at V and 0 bases at J, leaving 13 bases unmatched. The CDR3 covers 18 residues. In nucleotides, the CDR3 is TGCAGTGCTAGATCGTTGGACAGGACCACATTTAGCAATCAGCCCCAGCATTTT. As protein: CSARSLDRTTFSNQPQHF.

This chain connects TRBV9 to TRBJ2-7; 11 bases are a match to TRBD1. V shed 4 bases and J 6 bases; nucleotides not matched to a gene: 12. The CDR3 extends over 16 amino acids. CDR1 is SGDLS and CDR2 is YYNGEE in the germline V gene. The CDR3 spells CASSSRTGGSLGEQYF. The CDR3 DNA is TGTGCCAGCAGCTCCCGGACAGGGGGCTCGCTTGGCGAGCAGTACTTC.

The V and J genes are TRBV3-1 and TRBJ2-1; D is undetermined. The J call may be incorrect, as the DNA end agrees better with TRBJ2-7. The CDR3 runs to 12 residues. Germline V lookup: CDR1 LGHDT, CDR2 YNNKEL (reference sequence). The CDR3 here is CASKSRYNEQYF. Written as DNA, the CDR3 is TGTGCCAGCAAGTCCAGGTACAATGAGCAGTACTTC.

This clonotype was seen a handful of times. This CDR3 is CAVGEPTNEKLFF. CDR3 coding DNA: TGTGCCGTGGGGGAGCCAACTAATGAAAAACTGTTTTTT. The rearrangement uses TRBV4-2 and TRBJ1-4; maybe TRBD1 (5 bases). V lost 11 bases and J 0 bases, leaving 10 bases between the germline ends. The length of the CDR3 is 13 residues. Looked up from germline, CDR1 is LGHNA and CDR2 is YNFKEQ.

This clonotype was seen a few times. One end of the junction does not line up with germline, which may come from a read error. This chain uses TRBV7-9 with TRBJ2-5, with TRBD1 matching 7 bases. Germline CDR1 reads SEHNR; CDR2 reads FQNEAQ (reference sequence). This CDR3 has 15 residues. The CDR3 sequence: CASSLGDRAGETQYF. As DNA, the CDR3 is TGTGCCAGCAGCTTAGGAGACAGGGCTGGAGAGACTCAGTACTTC.